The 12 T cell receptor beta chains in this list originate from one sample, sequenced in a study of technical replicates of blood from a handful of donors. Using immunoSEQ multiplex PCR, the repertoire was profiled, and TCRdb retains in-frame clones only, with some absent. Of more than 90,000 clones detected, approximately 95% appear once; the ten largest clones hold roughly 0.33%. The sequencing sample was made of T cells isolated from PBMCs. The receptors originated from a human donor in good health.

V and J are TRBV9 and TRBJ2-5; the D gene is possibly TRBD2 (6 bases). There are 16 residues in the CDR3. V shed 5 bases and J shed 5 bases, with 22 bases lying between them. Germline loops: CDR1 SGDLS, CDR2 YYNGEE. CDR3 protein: CASSSPWGGELETQYF. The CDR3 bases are TGTGCCAGCAGTTCCCCATGGGGCGGGGAGTTGGAGACCCAGTACTTC.

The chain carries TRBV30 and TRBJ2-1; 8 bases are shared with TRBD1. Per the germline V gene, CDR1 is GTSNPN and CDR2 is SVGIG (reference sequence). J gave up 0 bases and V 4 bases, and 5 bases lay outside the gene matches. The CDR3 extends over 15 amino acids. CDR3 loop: CAWTRDRSSYNEQFF. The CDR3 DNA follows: TGTGCCTGGACCCGGGACAGGAGCTCCTACAATGAGCAGTTCTTC. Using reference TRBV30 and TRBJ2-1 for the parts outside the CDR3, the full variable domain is SQTIHQWPATLVQPVGSPLSLECTVEGTSNPNLYWYRQAAGRGLQLLFYSVGIGQISSEVPQNLSASRPQDRQFILSSKKLLLSDSGFYLCAWTRDRSSYNEQFFGPGTRLTVL.

The CDR3 spells CAIRTQPGQLEAFF. The CDR3 nucleotides read TGTGCCATCAGAACGCAGCCTGGACAGTTAGAAGCTTTCTTT. The V gene is TRBV10-3, the J gene TRBJ1-1; weak D call: TRBD1 (6 bases). CDR1 and CDR2 (germline): ENHRY, SYGVKD. The CDR3 runs to 14 residues. V gave up 6 bases and J gave up 8 bases, with 19 bases separating them.

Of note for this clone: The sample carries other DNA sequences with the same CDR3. CDR3 amino acids: CASSRTGSSYNEQFF. The DNA of the CDR3 is TGTGCCAGCAGCCGGACAGGGAGCTCCTACAATGAGCAGTTCTTC. The chain links TRBV28 to TRBJ2-1; 8 nucleotides align to TRBD1. Germline CDR1 is MDHEN and CDR2 is SYDVKM. The V segment lost 6 bases and the J segment 0 bases; nucleotides outside the gene matches: 4. The CDR3 loop spans 15 amino acids.

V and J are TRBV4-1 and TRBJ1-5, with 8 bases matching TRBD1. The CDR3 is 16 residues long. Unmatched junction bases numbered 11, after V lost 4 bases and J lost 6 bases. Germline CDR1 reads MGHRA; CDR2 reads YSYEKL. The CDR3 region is CASSLSPGTGGQPQHF. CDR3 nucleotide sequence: TGCGCCAGCAGCCTAAGTCCCGGGACAGGTGGTCAGCCCCAGCATTTT.

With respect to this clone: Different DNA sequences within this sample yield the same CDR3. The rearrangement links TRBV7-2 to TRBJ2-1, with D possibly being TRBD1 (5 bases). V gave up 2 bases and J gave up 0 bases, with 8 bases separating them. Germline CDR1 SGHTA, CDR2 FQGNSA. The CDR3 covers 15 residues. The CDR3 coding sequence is TGTGCCAGCAGCTTAACAGGAAGCTCCTACAATGAGCAGTTCTTC. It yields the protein CASSLTGSSYNEQFF.

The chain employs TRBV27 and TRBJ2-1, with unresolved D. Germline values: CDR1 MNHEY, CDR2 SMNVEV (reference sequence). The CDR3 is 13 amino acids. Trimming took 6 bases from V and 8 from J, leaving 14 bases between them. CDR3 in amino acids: CASRLNLVYEQFF. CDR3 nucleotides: TGTGCCAGCAGGCTGAACCTAGTATATGAGCAGTTCTTC.

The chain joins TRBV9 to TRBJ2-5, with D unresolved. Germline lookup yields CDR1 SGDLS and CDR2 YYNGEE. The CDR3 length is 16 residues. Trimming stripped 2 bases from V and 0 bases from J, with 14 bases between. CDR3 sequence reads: CASSVMATPYQETQYF. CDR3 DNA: TGTGCCAGCAGCGTTATGGCAACCCCGTACCAAGAGACCCAGTACTTC.

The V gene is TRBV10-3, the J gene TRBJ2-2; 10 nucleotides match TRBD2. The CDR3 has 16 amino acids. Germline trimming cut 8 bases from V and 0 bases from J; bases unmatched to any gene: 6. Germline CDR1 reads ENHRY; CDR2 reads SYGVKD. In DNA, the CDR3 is TGTGCCATCTCTAGCGGGAGATCCCCGAACACCGGGGAGCTGTTTTTT. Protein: CAISSGRSPNTGELFF.

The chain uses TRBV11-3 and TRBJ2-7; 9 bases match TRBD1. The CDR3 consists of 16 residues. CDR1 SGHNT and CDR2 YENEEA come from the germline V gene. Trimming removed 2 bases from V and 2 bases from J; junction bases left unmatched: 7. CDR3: CASSLHSGTGPYEQYF. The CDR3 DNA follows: TGTGCCAGCAGCTTACATTCCGGGACAGGGCCCTACGAGCAGTACTTC. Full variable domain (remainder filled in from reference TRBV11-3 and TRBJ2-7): EAGVVQSPRYKIIEKKQPVAFWCNPISGHNTLYWYLQNLGQGPELLIRYENEEAVDDSQLPKDRFSAERLKGVDSTLKIQPAELGDSAVYLCASSLHSGTGPYEQYFGPGTRLTVT.

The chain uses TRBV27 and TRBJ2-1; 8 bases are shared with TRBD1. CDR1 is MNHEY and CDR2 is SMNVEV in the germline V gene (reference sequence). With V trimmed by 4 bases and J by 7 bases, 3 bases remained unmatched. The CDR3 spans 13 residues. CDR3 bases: TGTGCCAGCAGTTCAGGGGGCCATAATGAGCAGTTCTTC. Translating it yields CASSSGGHNEQFF.

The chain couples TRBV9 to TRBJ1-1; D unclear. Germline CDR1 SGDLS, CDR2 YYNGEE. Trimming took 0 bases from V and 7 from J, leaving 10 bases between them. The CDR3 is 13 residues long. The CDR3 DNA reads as TGTGCCAGCAGCGTAGAGGGAGGATTTGAAGCTTTCTTT. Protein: CASSVEGGFEAFF.